This T cell receptor (beta chain) was identified during a study of blood T cell repertoires in COVID-19. Study details: Both acute and convalescent COVID-19 samples were obtained from the United States, Italy and Spain.

Germline values: CDR1 MNHEY, CDR2 SVGEGT. The CDR3 contains 15 residues. V shed 7 bases, J shed 1 base, and the junction held 7 bases outside the gene matches. The protocol was immunoSEQ multiplex PCR, while the TCRdb copy is restricted to in-frame clones and leaves out a portion. The sample lists roughly 290,000 clones, 70% to 90% occurring once. This rearrangement joins TRBV6-2 or TRBV6-3 to TRBJ2-7, with 10 bases lining up with TRBD1. The sequence was collected from a woman between 45 and 60 years old who had recovered from COVID-19. The source material was peripheral blood. CDR3 amino acids: CASNPPGQGSYEQYF. In nucleotides, the CDR3 is TGTGCCAGCAACCCTCCGGGACAGGGGTCCTACGAGCAGTACTTC.